Listed below are T cell receptor beta chains from one sample, sequenced in a study of shared T cell receptors in the human thymus. Sequenced by immunoSEQ multiplex PCR; TCRdb stores in-frame clones only, minus some. The table lists 650,000 to 950,000 clones, approximately 85% of them singletons. These sequences were also reported in another study, on human thymus T cells.

Sequencing used thymocytes. All receptors derive from a girl under three years old with a congenital heart defect. CDR3s include the opening cysteine and the closing phenylalanine or tryptophan. Each record gives: CDR3 protein, CDR3 DNA, J gene, V gene, D gene, clone size. The D gene is left open where the match is weak. Clone size is shown for a subset of rows, as once, few, many or a class of expanded clone.

CASSYLLGTTDEAFF,TGTGCCAGCAGTTACCTTCTGGGCACGACGGATGAAGCTTTCTTT,TRBJ1-1,TRBV6-5,-,-
CASSSLAGTSLSYEQYF,TGTGCCAGCAGTTCCCTAGCCGGGACTAGCCTCTCCTACGAGCAGTACTTC,TRBJ2-7,TRBV28,TRBD2,-
CASRVVGGRAGMTDTQYF,TGTGCCAGCAGGGTGGTGGGGGGGCGTGCTGGTATGACAGATACGCAGTATTTT,TRBJ2-3,TRBV2,-,-
CASSPVSPRSPLHF,TGTGCCAGCAGTCCTGTGTCTCCGAGATCACCCCTCCACTTT,TRBJ1-6,TRBV7-9,-,-
CASSLGGGLRAGGGTEAFF,TGTGCCAGCAGCTTGGGGGGGGGCCTCAGGGCTGGGGGCGGCACTGAAGCTTTCTTT,TRBJ1-1,TRBV5-4,-,-
CASSDSTRSGGLEKSTDTQYF,TGTGCCAGCAGTGACTCTACGAGGAGCGGGGGGCTCGAAAAAAGCACAGATACGCAGTATTTT,TRBJ2-3,TRBV2,TRBD2,-
CASSSPSGGVQETQYF,TGTGCCAGCAGTTCCCCGAGTGGCGGGGTTCAAGAGACCCAGTACTTC,TRBJ2-5,TRBV27,-,-
CASSLDSAVFQAYEQYF,TGTGCCAGCAGCTTAGATTCGGCAGTATTTCAGGCCTACGAGCAGTACTTC,TRBJ2-7,TRBV7-9,-,once
CASSPGTAHSANYGYTF,TGTGCCAGCAGCCCTGGGACAGCTCATTCCGCTAACTATGGCTACACCTTC,TRBJ1-2,TRBV14,TRBD1,-
CASSPRLGAPIRSENEQFF,TGTGCCAGCTCACCGCGCCTAGGGGCTCCCATTCGCTCTGAAAATGAGCAGTTCTTC,TRBJ2-1,TRBV18,-,-
CASSHYLTGLVADTQYF,TGTGCCAGCAGCCACTACCTCACAGGGCTGGTTGCAGATACGCAGTATTTT,TRBJ2-3,TRBV5-4,-,-
CASSRLAGEQFF,TGCGCCAGCAGTCGACTAGCGGGTGAGCAGTTCTTC,TRBJ2-1,TRBV10-2,TRBD2,-
CASSLPRRKEKLFF,TGTGCCAGCAGCCTACCGAGGCGTAAGGAAAAACTGTTTTTT,TRBJ1-4,TRBV5-5,-,-
CASSDQTETGELFF,TGTGCCAGCAGTGACCAGACAGAAACCGGGGAGCTGTTTTTT,TRBJ2-2,TRBV6-5,-,-
CASSFLHPANTGELFF,TGTGCCAGCAGTTTTTTACATCCCGCGAACACCGGGGAGCTGTTTTTT,TRBJ2-2,TRBV28,-,-
CAAWDRSYEQYF,TGTGCCGCATGGGACAGGTCTTACGAGCAGTACTTC,TRBJ2-7,TRBV10-3,TRBD1,-
CASSGTGKGANVLTF,TGTGCCAGTAGTGGAACAGGGAAAGGGGCCAACGTCCTGACTTTC,TRBJ2-6,TRBV19,-,-
CASAPAGWGYTF,TGCGCCAGCGCACCGGCCGGGTGGGGCTACACCTTC,TRBJ1-2,TRBV5-1,-,-
CASSSPTGPGNTIYF,TGTGCCAGCAGCTCCCCGACAGGGCCAGGAAACACCATATATTTT,TRBJ1-3,TRBV11-2,TRBD1,-
CSARATGQGAF,TGCAGTGCTAGAGCGACAGGACAGGGGGCTTTC,TRBJ1-2,TRBV20-1,TRBD1,-
CASSTSGTKDTEAFF,TGTGCCAGCAGCACCTCAGGGACAAAGGACACTGAAGCTTTCTTT,TRBJ1-1,TRBV7-3,-,-
CASSPPNTGDSNQPQHF,TGTGCCAGCAGTCCCCCGAACACAGGGGATAGCAATCAGCCCCAGCATTTT,TRBJ1-5,TRBV28,TRBD1,once
CASSVAETVDTIYF,TGTGCCAGCAGCGTAGCCGAGACAGTTGACACCATATATTTT,TRBJ1-3,TRBV9,-,-
CASTIDSPNQPQHF,TGTGCCAGCACCATAGACAGCCCCAATCAGCCCCAGCATTTT,TRBJ1-5,TRBV6-1,-,-